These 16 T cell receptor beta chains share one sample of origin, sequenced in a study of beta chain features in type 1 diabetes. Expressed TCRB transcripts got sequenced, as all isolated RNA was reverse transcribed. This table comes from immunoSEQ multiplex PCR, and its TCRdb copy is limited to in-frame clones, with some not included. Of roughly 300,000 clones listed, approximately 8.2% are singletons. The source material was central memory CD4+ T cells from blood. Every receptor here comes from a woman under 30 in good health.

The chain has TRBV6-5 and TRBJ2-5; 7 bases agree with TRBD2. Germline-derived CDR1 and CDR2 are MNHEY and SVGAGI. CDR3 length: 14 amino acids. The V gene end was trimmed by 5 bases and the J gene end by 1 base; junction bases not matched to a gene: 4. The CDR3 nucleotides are TGTGCCAGCAGTCGTCTAGCGGCCCAAGAGACCCAGTACTTC. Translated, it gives CASSRLAAQETQYF.

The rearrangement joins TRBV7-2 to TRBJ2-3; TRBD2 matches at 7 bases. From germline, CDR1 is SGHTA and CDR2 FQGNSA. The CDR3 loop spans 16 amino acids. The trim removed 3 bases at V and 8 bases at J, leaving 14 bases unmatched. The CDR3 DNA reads TGTGCCAGCAGCTTGTCTTTAGGGACCGGGGGGAGTACGCAGTATTTT. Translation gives CASSLSLGTGGSTQYF.

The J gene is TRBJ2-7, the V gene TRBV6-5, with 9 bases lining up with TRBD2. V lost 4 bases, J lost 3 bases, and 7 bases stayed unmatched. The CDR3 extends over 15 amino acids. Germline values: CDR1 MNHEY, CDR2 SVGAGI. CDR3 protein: CASSFGREGHYEQYF. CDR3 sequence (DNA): TGTGCCAGCAGTTTTGGGCGGGAGGGCCACTACGAGCAGTACTTC.

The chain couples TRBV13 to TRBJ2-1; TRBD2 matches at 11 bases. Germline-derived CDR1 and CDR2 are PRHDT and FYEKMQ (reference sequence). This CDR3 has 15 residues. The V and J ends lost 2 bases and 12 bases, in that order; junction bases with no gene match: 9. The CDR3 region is CASSLPGTSGRRQFF. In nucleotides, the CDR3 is TGTGCCAGCAGCTTACCCGGGACTAGCGGACGAAGGCAGTTCTTC.

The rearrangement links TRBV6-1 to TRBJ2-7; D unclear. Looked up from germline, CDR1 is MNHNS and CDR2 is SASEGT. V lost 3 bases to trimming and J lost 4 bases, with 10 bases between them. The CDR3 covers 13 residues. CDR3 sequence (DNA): TGTGCCAGCAGTGAGAGGCGATCATACGAGCAGTACTTC. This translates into CASSERRSYEQYF.

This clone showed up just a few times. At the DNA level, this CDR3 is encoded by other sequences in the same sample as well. The CDR3 is CASSATGNTEAFF. DNA for the CDR3: TGTGCCAGCAGTGCAACAGGGAACACTGAAGCTTTCTTT. V is TRBV25-1 and J is TRBJ1-1; D perhaps matches TRBD1 (5 bases). Germline V gene data show CDR1 as MGHDK and CDR2 as SYGVNS. Trimming stripped 4 bases from V and 1 base from J, with 7 bases between. The CDR3 is 13 residues long.

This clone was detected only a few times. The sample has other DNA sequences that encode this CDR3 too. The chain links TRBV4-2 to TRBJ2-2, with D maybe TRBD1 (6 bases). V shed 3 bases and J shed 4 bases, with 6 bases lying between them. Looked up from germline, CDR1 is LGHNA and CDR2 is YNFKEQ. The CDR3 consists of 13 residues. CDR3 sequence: CASSQDSTGELFF. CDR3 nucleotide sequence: TGTGCCAGCAGCCAGGACAGCACCGGGGAGCTGTTTTTT.

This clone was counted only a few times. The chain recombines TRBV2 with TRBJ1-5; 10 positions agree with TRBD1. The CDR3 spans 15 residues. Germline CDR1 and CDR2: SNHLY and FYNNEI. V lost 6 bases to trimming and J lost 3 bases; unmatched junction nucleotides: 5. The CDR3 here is CASSTDRGPNQPQHF. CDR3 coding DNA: TGTGCCAGCAGCACCGACAGGGGGCCCAATCAGCCCCAGCATTTT.

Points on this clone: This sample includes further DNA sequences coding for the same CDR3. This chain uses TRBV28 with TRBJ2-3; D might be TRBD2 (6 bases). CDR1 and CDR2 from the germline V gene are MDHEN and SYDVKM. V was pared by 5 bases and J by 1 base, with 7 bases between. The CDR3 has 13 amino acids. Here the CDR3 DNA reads TGTGCCAGCAGTCGCGGGGGCACAGATACGCAGTATTTT. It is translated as CASSRGGTDTQYF.

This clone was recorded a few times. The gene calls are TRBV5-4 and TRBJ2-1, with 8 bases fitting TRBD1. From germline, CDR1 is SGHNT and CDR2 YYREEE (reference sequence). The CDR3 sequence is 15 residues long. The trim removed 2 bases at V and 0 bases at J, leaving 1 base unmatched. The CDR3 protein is CASSLGTGSYNEQFF. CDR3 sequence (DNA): TGTGCCAGCAGCTTAGGGACAGGCTCCTACAATGAGCAGTTCTTC.

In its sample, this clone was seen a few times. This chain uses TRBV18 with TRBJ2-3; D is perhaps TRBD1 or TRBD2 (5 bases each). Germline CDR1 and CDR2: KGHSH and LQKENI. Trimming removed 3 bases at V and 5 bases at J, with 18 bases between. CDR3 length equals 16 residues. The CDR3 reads CASSPADRGLGDTQYF. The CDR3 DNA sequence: TGTGCCAGCTCACCGGCCGACCGGGGCCTAGGAGATACGCAGTATTTT.

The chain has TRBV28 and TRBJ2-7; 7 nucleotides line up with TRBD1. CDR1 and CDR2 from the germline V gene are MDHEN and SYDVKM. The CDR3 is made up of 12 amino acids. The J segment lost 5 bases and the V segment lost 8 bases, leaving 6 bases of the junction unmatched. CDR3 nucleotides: TGTGCCAGCCAACCCGACAGGGACGAGCAGTACTTC. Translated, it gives CASQPDRDEQYF.

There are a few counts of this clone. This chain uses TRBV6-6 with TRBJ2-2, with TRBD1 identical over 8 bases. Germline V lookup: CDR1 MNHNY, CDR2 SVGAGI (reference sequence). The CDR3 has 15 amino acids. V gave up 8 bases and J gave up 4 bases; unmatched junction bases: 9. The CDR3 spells CASVSRDRGTGELFF. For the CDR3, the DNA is TGTGCCAGCGTATCCCGTGACAGGGGCACCGGGGAGCTGTTTTTT.

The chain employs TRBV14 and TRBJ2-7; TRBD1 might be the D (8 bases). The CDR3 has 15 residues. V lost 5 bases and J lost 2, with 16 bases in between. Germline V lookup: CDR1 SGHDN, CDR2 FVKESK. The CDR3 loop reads CASSAGQGGPYEQYF. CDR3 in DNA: TGTGCCAGCAGCGCCGGACAGGGAGGGCCCTACGAGCAGTACTTC.

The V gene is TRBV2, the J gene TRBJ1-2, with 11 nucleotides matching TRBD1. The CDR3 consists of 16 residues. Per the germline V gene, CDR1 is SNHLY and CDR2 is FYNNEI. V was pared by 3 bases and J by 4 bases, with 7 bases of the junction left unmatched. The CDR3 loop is CASSDPGTGGLYGYTF. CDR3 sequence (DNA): TGTGCCAGCAGTGATCCCGGGACAGGGGGGCTCTATGGCTACACCTTC.

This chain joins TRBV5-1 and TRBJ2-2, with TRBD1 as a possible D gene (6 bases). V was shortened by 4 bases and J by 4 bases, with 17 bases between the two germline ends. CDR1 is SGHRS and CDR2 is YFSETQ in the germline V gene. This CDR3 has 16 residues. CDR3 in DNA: TGCGCCAGCAGCCCACGTGGAACAGGGAGCACCGGGGAGCTGTTTTTT. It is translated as CASSPRGTGSTGELFF.